This T cell receptor (beta chain) was documented in a study of cytomegalovirus exposure and HLA in healthy donors. This PCR relied on a set of 60 Vbeta primers and 13 Jbeta primers. Sequencing was performed with immunoSEQ multiplex PCR; in TCRdb, only in-frame clones are kept and a portion is missing. Of 140,000 or so clones listed, around 80% were seen once; the top ten hold roughly 4.7%. This CDR3 is 18 amino acids long. V shed 0 bases and J 2 bases; nucleotides not matched to a gene: 6. The germline V gene has CDR1 MGHRA and CDR2 YSYEKL. This TCR was recovered from a man aged 35 to 55 in good health and CMV-seronegative. Sequenced material: PBMCs. The chain couples TRBV4-1 to TRBJ2-5; 13 nucleotides line up with TRBD2. CDR3 sequence: CASSQDKLAGGRQETQYF. The CDR3 DNA is TGCGCCAGCAGCCAAGATAAACTAGCGGGGGGGCGGCAAGAGACCCAGTACTTC.